This T cell receptor beta chain appears in the sequencing data of a study of cytomegalovirus exposure and HLA in healthy donors. General study results and limits: A few of the chains that were CMV-associated were confirmed in vitro to be specific for CMV antigens. The study labeled more than 150 TCR beta chains cytomegalovirus-associated. An analysis done earlier found most TCR beta V segments productive about 90% or about 30% of the time.

As for this clone: Its antigen is unidentified.

The study ran its PCR with 60 Vbeta and 13 Jbeta primers. Original processing notes: A later analysis tallied roughly 77 million unique TCR beta chains, 10 million to 12 million of them shared. Only in-frame clones appear in the TCRdb table, and some are missing; sequencing was by immunoSEQ multiplex PCR. V and J calls and clone size come straight from that table; D and trimming were deduced from the DNA. Of about 93,000 clones in the sample, more than 55% were seen once. The sequence came from a boy aged 5 to 17 in good health and CMV-seropositive. The specimen was PBMCs.

The CDR3 spells CATSRQGGETQYF. CDR3 nucleotides: TGTGCCACCAGCAGACAGGGGGGAGAGACCCAGTACTTC. V is TRBV15 and J is TRBJ2-5; TRBD1 might be the D (7 bases). The CDR3 length is 13 residues. The germline CDR1 and CDR2 sequences are LNHNV and YYDKDF (reference sequence). Trimming left V 2 bases short and J 4 bases short, with 8 bases between. Complete variable domain (other parts from reference TRBV15 and TRBJ2-5): DAMVIQNPRYQVTQFGKPVTLSCSQTLNHNVMYWYQQKSSQAPKLLFHYYDKDFNNEADTPDNFQSRRPNTSFCFLDIRSPGLGDTAMYLCATSRQGGETQYFGPGTRLLVL.